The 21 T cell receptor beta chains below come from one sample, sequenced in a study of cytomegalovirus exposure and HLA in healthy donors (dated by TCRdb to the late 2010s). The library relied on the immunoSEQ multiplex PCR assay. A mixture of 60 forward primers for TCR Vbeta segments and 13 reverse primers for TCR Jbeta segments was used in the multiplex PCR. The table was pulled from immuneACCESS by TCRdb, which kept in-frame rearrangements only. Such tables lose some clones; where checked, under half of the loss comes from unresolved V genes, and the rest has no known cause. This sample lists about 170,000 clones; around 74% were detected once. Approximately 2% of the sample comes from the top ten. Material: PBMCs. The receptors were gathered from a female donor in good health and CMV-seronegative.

CDR3 coding DNA: TGTGCCAGCAGTTACTCGTCAGGTTCTCCCTACGAGCAGTACTTC. As protein: CASSYSSGSPYEQYF. The chain links TRBV6-5 to TRBJ2-7; D is unresolved. The CDR3 totals 15 residues. Germline-derived CDR1 and CDR2 are MNHEY and SVGAGI. The V gene lost 0 bases and the J gene lost 2 bases, with 11 bases spanning the gap.

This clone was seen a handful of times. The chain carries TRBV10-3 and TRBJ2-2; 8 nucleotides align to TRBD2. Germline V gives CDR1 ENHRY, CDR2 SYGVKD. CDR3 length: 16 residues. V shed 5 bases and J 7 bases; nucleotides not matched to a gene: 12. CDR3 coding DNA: TGTGCCATCAGTCGGGGGGGAGCGGCACAGGTCGGGGAGCTGTTTTTT. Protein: CAISRGGAAQVGELFF.

DNA for the CDR3: TGTGCCACCAGCAGAAGCCTCCTTAACAGCTACGAGCAGTACTTC. Protein: CATSRSLLNSYEQYF. The chain has TRBV15 and TRBJ2-7; no reliable D call. Germline values: CDR1 LNHNV, CDR2 YYDKDF (reference sequence). The V end was cut by 2 bases, the J end by 3 bases, with 14 bases between. The CDR3 is 15 amino acids.

The CDR3 loop is CASSPSGNTGELFF. CDR3 DNA: TGTGCCAGCAGCCCTAGCGGGAACACCGGGGAGCTGTTTTTT. V and J are TRBV7-2 and TRBJ2-2; 7 positions match TRBD2. The trim removed 5 bases at V and 1 base at J, leaving 1 base unmatched. Looked up from germline, CDR1 is SGHTA and CDR2 is FQGNSA. The CDR3 extends over 14 amino acids.

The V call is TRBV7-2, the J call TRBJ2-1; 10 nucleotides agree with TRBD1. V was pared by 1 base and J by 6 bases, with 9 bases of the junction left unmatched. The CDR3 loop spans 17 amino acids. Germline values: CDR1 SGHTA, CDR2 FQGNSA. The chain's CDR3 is CASSLVSRDRGSNEQFF. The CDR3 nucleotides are TGTGCCAGCAGCTTAGTTTCTAGGGACAGGGGTTCCAATGAGCAGTTCTTC.

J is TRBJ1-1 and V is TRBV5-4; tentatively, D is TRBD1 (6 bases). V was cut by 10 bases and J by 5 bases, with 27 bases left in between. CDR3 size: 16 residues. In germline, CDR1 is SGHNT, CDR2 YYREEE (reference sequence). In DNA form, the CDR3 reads TGTGCCGCCGGAGGGGGGGGCGCAGATATAAGGACTGAAGCTTTCTTT. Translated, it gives CAAGGGGADIRTEAFF.

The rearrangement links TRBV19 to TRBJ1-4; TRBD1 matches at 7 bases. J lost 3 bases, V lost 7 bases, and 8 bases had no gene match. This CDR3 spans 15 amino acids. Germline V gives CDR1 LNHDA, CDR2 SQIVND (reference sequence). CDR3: CASKSTGDSNEKLFF. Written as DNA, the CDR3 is TGTGCCAGTAAGAGCACAGGGGATTCTAATGAAAAACTGTTTTTT.

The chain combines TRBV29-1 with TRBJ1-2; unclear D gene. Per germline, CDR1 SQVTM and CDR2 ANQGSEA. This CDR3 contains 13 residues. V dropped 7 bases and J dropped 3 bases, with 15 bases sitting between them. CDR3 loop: CSAERVGDYGYTF. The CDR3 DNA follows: TGCAGCGCGGAGAGGGTTGGTGACTATGGCTACACCTTC.

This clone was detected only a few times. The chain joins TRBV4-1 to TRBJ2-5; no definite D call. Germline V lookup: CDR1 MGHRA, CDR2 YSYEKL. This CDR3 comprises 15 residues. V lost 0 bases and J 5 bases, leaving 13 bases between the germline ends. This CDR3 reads CASSQDPTRLETQYF. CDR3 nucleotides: TGCGCCAGCAGCCAAGATCCCACGCGGTTGGAGACCCAGTACTTC.

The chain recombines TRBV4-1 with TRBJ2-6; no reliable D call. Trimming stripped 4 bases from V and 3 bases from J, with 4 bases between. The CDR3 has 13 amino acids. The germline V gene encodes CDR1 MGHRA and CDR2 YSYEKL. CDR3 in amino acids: CASSPFGANVLTF. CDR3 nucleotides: TGCGCCAGCAGCCCGTTTGGGGCCAACGTCCTGACTTTC.

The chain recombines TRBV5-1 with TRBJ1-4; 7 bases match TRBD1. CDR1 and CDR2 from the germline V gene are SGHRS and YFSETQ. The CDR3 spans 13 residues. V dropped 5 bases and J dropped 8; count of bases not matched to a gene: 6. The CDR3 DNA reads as TGCGCCAGCAGTTTCGGACAGGAGGAAAAACTGTTTTTT. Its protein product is CASSFGQEEKLFF.

The CDR3 region has the DNA TGTGCCAGCAGGAGGACCGGGACTACCTCCTACGAGCAGTACTTC. It specifies CASRRTGTTSYEQYF. The rearrangement links TRBV2 to TRBJ2-7; 7 bases are a match to TRBD2. The junction had 8 bases not matched to a gene; V was cut back by 6 bases and J by 0 bases. Germline V gene data show CDR1 as SNHLY and CDR2 as FYNNEI. This CDR3 region has 15 residues.

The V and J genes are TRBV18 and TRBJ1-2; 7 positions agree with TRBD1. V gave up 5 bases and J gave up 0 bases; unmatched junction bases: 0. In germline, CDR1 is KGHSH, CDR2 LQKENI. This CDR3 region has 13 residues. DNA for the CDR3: TGTGCCAGCTCAGGGACAGCTAACTATGGCTACACCTTC. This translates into CASSGTANYGYTF.

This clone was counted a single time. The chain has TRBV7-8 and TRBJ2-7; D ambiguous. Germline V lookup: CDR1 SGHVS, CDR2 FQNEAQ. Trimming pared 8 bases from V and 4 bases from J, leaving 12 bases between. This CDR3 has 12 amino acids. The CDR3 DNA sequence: TGTGCCAGCGTGGGCAGCCCGTACGAGCAGTACTTC. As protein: CASVGSPYEQYF. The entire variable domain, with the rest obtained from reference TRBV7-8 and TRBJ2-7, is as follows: GAGVSQSPRYKVAKRGQDVALRCDPISGHVSLFWYQQALGQGPEFLTYFQNEAQLDKSGLPSDRFFAERPEGSVSTLKIQRTQQEDSAVYLCASVGSPYEQYFGPGTRLTVT.

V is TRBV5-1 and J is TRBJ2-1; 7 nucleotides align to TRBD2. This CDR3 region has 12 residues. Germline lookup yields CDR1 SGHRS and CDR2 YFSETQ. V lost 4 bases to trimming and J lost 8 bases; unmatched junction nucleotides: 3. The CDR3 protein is CASSRREYEQFF. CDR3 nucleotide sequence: TGCGCCAGCAGCCGGCGGGAGTATGAGCAGTTCTTC. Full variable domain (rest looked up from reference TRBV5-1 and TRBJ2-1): KAGVTQTPRYLIKTRGQQVTLSCSPISGHRSVSWYQQTPGQGLQFLFEYFSETQRNKGNFPGRFSGRQFSNSRSEMNVSTLELGDSALYLCASSRREYEQFFGPGTRLTVL.

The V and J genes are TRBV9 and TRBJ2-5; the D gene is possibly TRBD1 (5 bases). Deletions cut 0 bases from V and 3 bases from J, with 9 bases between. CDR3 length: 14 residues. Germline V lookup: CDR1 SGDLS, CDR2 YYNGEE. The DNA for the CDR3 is TGTGCCAGCAGCGTAGGTGGCAGGGAAGAGACCCAGTACTTC. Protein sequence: CASSVGGREETQYF.

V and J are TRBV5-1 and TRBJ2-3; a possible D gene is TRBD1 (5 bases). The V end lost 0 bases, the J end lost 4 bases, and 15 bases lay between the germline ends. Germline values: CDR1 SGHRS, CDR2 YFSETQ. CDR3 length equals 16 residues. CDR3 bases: TGCGCCAGCAGCTTGGAAGGGCAGTGGGGCGCAGATACGCAGTATTTT. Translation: CASSLEGQWGADTQYF.

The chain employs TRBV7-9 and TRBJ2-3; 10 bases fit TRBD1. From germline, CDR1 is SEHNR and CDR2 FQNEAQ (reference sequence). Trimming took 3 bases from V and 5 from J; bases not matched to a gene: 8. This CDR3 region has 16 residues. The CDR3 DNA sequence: TGTGCCAGCAGCTTCTCCGACAGGGGGCGTTTAGATACGCAGTATTTT. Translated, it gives CASSFSDRGRLDTQYF.

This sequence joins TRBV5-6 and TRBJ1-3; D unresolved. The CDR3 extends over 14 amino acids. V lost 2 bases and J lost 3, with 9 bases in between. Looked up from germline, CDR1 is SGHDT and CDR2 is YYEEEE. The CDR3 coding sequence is TGTGCCAGCAGCTTTTCCCTCGGTGGAAACACCATATATTTT. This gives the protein CASSFSLGGNTIYF.

CDR3 residues: CASRKSGEKLFF. Written as DNA, the CDR3 is TGTGCCAGCAGGAAATCGGGGGAAAAACTGTTTTTT. This chain links TRBV6-4 with TRBJ1-4; D is ambiguous. The CDR3 runs 12 residues. With 6 bases removed from V and 8 bases from J, the gap between germline ends came to 10 bases. CDR1 is MRHNA and CDR2 is SNTAGT in the germline V gene.

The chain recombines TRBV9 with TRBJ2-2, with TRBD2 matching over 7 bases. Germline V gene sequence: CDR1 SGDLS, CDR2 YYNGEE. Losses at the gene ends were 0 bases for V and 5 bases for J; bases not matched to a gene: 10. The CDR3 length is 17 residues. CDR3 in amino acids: CASSVVGSGGLTGELFF. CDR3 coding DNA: TGTGCCAGCAGCGTAGTGGGGTCGGGGGGACTGACCGGGGAGCTGTTTTTT.